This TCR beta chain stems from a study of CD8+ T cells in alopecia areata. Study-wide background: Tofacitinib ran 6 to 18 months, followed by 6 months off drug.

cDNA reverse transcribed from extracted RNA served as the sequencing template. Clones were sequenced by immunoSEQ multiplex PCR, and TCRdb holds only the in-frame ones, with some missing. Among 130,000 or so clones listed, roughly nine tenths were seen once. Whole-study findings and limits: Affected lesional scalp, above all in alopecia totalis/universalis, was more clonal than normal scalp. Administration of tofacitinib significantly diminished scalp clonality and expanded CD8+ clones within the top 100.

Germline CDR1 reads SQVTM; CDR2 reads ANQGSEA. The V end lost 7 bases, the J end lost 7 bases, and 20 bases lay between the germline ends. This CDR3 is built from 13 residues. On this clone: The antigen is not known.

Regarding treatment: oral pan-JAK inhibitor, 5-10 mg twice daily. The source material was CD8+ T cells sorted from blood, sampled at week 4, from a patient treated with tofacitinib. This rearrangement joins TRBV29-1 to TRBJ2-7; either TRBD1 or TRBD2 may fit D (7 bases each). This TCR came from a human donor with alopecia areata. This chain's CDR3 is CSGLGRGQGEQYF. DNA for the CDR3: TGCAGCGGCCTGGGGAGGGGGCAAGGGGAGCAGTACTTC.